The 22 T cell receptor beta chains presented below share a single source sample, sequenced in a study of PD-1 blockade in mismatch repair-deficient tumors (dated by TCRdb to 2017 to 2019). The library relied on the immunoSEQ multiplex PCR assay. Drawn from immuneACCESS, this table holds only the in-frame rearrangements with V and J called that TCRdb kept. Clones are partly lost; checked studies trace under half to an unresolved V gene and leave the rest unexplained. This sample is represented by about 120,000 clones; roughly 90% of them were singletons. Around 11% of the sample rests with the top ten. The source material was peripheral blood, sampled approximately 73 weeks after starting pembrolizumab. These receptors all stem from an adult with mismatch repair-deficient cancer.

The gene calls are TRBV7-2 and TRBJ1-2; no definite D call. The CDR3 runs to 13 residues. Deletions cut 5 bases from V and 8 bases from J, with 15 bases between. Germline V CDR1 and CDR2: SGHTA, FQGNSA. CDR3 region: CASSLRTSRGYTF. The CDR3 DNA follows: TGTGCCAGCAGCCTAAGGACCAGCCGGGGCTACACCTTC.

The chain uses TRBV12-5 and TRBJ2-7; possibly TRBD1 for D (6 bases). The CDR3 loop spans 14 amino acids. Germline values: CDR1 LGHNT, CDR2 FRNRAP. Trimming left V 3 bases short and J 5 bases short, with 14 bases between. In nucleotides, the CDR3 is TGTGCTAGTGGTTTTGCGGACAGTTTCCACGAGCAGTACTTC. Its translation is CASGFADSFHEQYF.

The chain employs TRBV7-2 and TRBJ2-4; D remains ambiguous. Deletions cut 1 base from V and 8 bases from J, with 3 bases between. Germline V lookup: CDR1 SGHTA, CDR2 FQGNSA. There are 11 residues in the CDR3. CDR3 loop: CASSLGDIQYF. CDR3 DNA sequence: TGTGCCAGCAGCTTAGGAGACATTCAGTACTTC. The complete variable domain, with remaining parts taken from reference TRBV7-2 and TRBJ2-4, reads GAGVSQSPSNKVTEKGKDVELRCDPISGHTALYWYRQSLGQGLEFLIYFQGNSAPDKSGLPSDRFSAERTGGSVSTLTIQRTQQEDSAVYLCASSLGDIQYFGAGTRLSVL.

The J gene is TRBJ2-7, the V gene TRBV27; D gene ambiguous. This CDR3 is 13 amino acids long. Germline CDR1 is MNHEY and CDR2 is SMNVEV (reference sequence). The V end was cut by 8 bases, the J end by 0 bases, with 11 bases between. CDR3 loop: CASQELGSYEQYF. Written as DNA, the CDR3 is TGTGCCAGCCAGGAATTAGGCTCCTACGAGCAGTACTTC.

V and J are TRBV27 and TRBJ2-1; 7 bases are shared with TRBD1. Germline trimming cut 5 bases from V and 7 bases from J; bases unmatched to any gene: 5. The germline V gene has CDR1 MNHEY and CDR2 SMNVEV (reference sequence). The CDR3 loop spans 13 amino acids. The CDR3: CASSLDRVNEQFF. The DNA of the CDR3 is TGTGCCAGCAGTCTCGACAGGGTTAATGAGCAGTTCTTC.

The chain carries TRBV11-2 and TRBJ1-2; perhaps TRBD1 as D (5 bases). The CDR3 contains 11 residues. Trimming removed 3 bases from V and 13 bases from J, with 12 bases in between. Per the germline V gene, CDR1 is SGHAT and CDR2 is FQNNGV. The CDR3 DNA follows: TGTGCCAGCAGCTTGACCAGGGTTCTCACCTTC. Residues: CASSLTRVLTF. Filled out from reference TRBV11-2 and TRBJ1-2, the complete variable domain reads EAGVAQSPRYKIIEKRQSVAFWCNPISGHATLYWYQQILGQGPKLLIQFQNNGVVDDSQLPKDRFSAERLKGVDSTLKIQPAKLEDSAVYLCASSLTRVLTFGSGTRLTVV.

The chain couples TRBV30 to TRBJ2-7, with D tentatively TRBD1 (5 bases). CDR3 length: 14 amino acids. V was clipped by 0 bases and J by 7 bases, with 16 bases between them. Per the germline V gene, CDR1 is GTSNPN and CDR2 is SVGIG (reference sequence). The CDR3 coding sequence is TGTGCCTGGAGTGTACTTCCAGGGCGAGAAGAGCAGTACTTC. Protein product: CAWSVLPGREEQYF.

The V call is TRBV4-3, the J call TRBJ2-1, with 12 bases identical to TRBD2. V lost 1 base and J lost 3; bases outside the gene matches: 13. Germline values: CDR1 LGHNA, CDR2 YSLEER. The CDR3 is made up of 20 amino acids. The CDR3 protein is CASSQVLLLAGGLSYNEQFF. The CDR3 bases are TGCGCCAGCAGCCAAGTTCTGTTACTAGCGGGGGGTCTTAGCTACAATGAGCAGTTCTTC.

This clone was seen a few times. The rearrangement uses TRBV4-1 and TRBJ1-5, with unresolved D. V was clipped by 1 base and J by 6 bases, with 7 bases between them. Germline CDR1 and CDR2: MGHRA and YSYEKL. The CDR3 has 13 residues. CDR3 nucleotides: TGCGCCAGCAGCCAAGTCGTGGGTCAGCCCCAGCATTTT. Its protein product is CASSQVVGQPQHF.

The V call is TRBV6-6, the J call TRBJ1-5; TRBD1 matches 7 bases. CDR1 and CDR2 from the germline V gene are MNHNY and SVGAGI (reference sequence). With V trimmed by 4 bases and J by 5 bases, 8 bases remained unmatched. This CDR3 region has 15 residues. CDR3 in amino acids: CASSSKDRDDQPQHF. The CDR3 DNA sequence: TGTGCCAGCAGTTCTAAAGACAGGGACGATCAGCCCCAGCATTTT.

The count of this clone is one. The chain couples TRBV5-1 to TRBJ2-2; D is ambiguous. The V end lost 0 bases, the J end lost 6 bases, and 21 bases lay between the germline ends. The CDR3 totals 18 residues. CDR1 is SGHRS, CDR2 YFSETQ, per germline. The CDR3 is CASSLVLTPNYPPGELFF. As DNA, the CDR3 is TGCGCCAGCAGCTTGGTACTAACCCCTAATTACCCCCCCGGGGAGCTGTTTTTT.

The chain recombines TRBV11-2 with TRBJ2-2; a weak D match, TRBD1 (6 bases). Germline V gene lookup returns CDR1 SGHAT and CDR2 FQNNGV. V lost 0 bases to trimming and J lost 9 bases, with 17 bases between them. The CDR3 is 16 residues long. CDR3 sequence reads: CASSLDYRAVMRELFF. As DNA, the CDR3 is TGTGCCAGCAGCTTAGATTACAGGGCGGTAATGCGGGAGCTGTTTTTT.

This chain links TRBV18 with TRBJ2-2; D call uncertain. The CDR3 sequence is 17 residues long. Germline CDR1 reads KGHSH; CDR2 reads LQKENI. V was pared by 0 bases and J by 2 bases, with 13 bases between. The CDR3 spells CASSPPVFLDNTGELFF. The DNA for the CDR3 is TGTGCCAGCTCACCACCGGTCTTCCTAGATAACACCGGGGAGCTGTTTTTT.

The chain recombines TRBV5-4 with TRBJ2-5, with D perhaps being TRBD1 or TRBD2 (5 bases each). Germline CDR1 is SGHNT and CDR2 is YYREEE (reference sequence). The CDR3 consists of 16 residues. Trimming took 4 bases from V and 0 from J, leaving 16 bases between them. In nucleotides, the CDR3 is TGTGCCAGCAGCATCTACAGGACGGGGAACCAAGAGACCCAGTACTTC. Amino acid sequence: CASSIYRTGNQETQYF.

The chain couples TRBV5-1 to TRBJ1-1, with D hard to call. This CDR3 comprises 13 residues. Germline V gene lookup returns CDR1 SGHRS and CDR2 YFSETQ. V was cut by 1 base and J by 3 bases, with 7 bases left in between. The CDR3 nucleotides read TGCGCCAGCAGCTTGTCCTACTACACTGAAGCTTTCTTT. Protein: CASSLSYYTEAFF.

Details on this clone: The same CDR3 is also encoded by other DNA sequences in this sample. This chain uses TRBV27 with TRBJ2-7; 9 bases are shared with TRBD1. The CDR3 extends over 18 amino acids. Germline V lookup: CDR1 MNHEY, CDR2 SMNVEV (reference sequence). J was trimmed by 7 bases and V by 5 bases; bases with no gene match: 21. The CDR3 DNA is TGTGCCAGCAGTCCTTCCGGGACAGGGTTCTTTCTCGCTAATGAGCAGTACTTC. The encoded protein is CASSPSGTGFFLANEQYF.

The rearrangement uses TRBV19 and TRBJ1-1; perhaps TRBD1 as D (6 bases). The V end lost 10 bases, the J end lost 8 bases, and 17 bases lay between the germline ends. Germline CDR1 is LNHDA and CDR2 is SQIVND (reference sequence). The CDR3 is 12 residues long. The DNA for the CDR3 is TGTGCCACCCAACCGGGGGCAGAAGAAGCTTTCTTT. Encoded protein: CATQPGAEEAFF.

The J gene is TRBJ2-3, the V gene TRBV5-4; D unclear. Germline CDR1 and CDR2: SGHNT and YYREEE (reference sequence). Trimming took off 0 bases at V and 2 bases at J, with 4 bases between the two ends. CDR3 size: 13 residues. The CDR3 coding sequence is TGTGCCAGCAGCTTGGACCTCACAGATACGCAGTATTTT. Encoded protein: CASSLDLTDTQYF.

This sequence joins TRBV7-9 and TRBJ2-7; D is possibly TRBD2 (6 bases). This CDR3 is built from 15 residues. Germline V gene sequence: CDR1 SEHNR, CDR2 FQNEAQ (reference sequence). The V gene lost 1 base and the J gene lost 0 bases, with 10 bases spanning the gap. The CDR3 here is CASSLGAGLSYEQYF. DNA for the CDR3: TGTGCCAGCAGCTTAGGCGCGGGACTCTCCTACGAGCAGTACTTC.

The J gene is TRBJ2-7, the V gene TRBV6-6; D call uncertain. Deletions cut 5 bases from V and 3 bases from J, with 8 bases between. There are 12 residues in the CDR3. The germline V gene encodes CDR1 MNHNY and CDR2 SVGAGI (reference sequence). CDR3 protein: CASSLDGYEQYF. The CDR3 nucleotides are TGTGCCAGCAGTCTAGACGGCTACGAGCAGTACTTC.

The CDR3 region is CASSPRTGKGYGYTF. In DNA form, the CDR3 reads TGTGCCAGCTCACCACGGACAGGGAAGGGCTATGGCTACACCTTC. This rearrangement joins TRBV18 to TRBJ1-2; 8 nucleotides align to TRBD1. This CDR3 spans 15 amino acids. Germline V lookup: CDR1 KGHSH, CDR2 LQKENI. V dropped 1 base and J dropped 4; count of bases not matched to a gene: 5. The variable domain in full, completed from reference TRBV18 and TRBJ1-2, reads NAGVMQNPRHLVRRRGQEARLRCSPMKGHSHVYWYRQLPEEGLKFMVYLQKENIIDESGMPKERFSAEFPKEGPSILRIQQVVRGDSAAYFCASSPRTGKGYGYTFGSGTRLTVV.

The chain links TRBV5-1 to TRBJ1-1, with D tentatively TRBD1 (5 bases). The length of the CDR3 is 14 residues. In germline, CDR1 is SGHRS, CDR2 YFSETQ. Trimming left V 3 bases short and J 3 bases short, with 12 bases between. DNA of the CDR3: TGCGCCAGCAGCTCGCGGGGCCTCTACACTGAAGCTTTCTTT. As protein: CASSSRGLYTEAFF.